This T cell receptor (beta chain) derives from a study of blood T cell repertoires in COVID-19. This clone was seen more than once but under ten times. The germline V gene encodes CDR1 LNHNV and CDR2 YYDKDF (reference sequence). With 0 bases removed from V and 2 bases from J, the gap between germline ends came to 13 bases. The CDR3 spans 16 residues. Produced via immunoSEQ multiplex PCR; TCRdb's table is partial and in-frame only. The repertoire has more than 95,000 clones, about four fifths of them found once; the top ten carry over 9.5%. The rearrangement links TRBV15 to TRBJ2-5, with D perhaps TRBD2 (6 bases). The source is a man in his 60s with acute or convalescent COVID-19. The material sequenced was peripheral blood. CDR3 protein: CATSRDYLGGQETQYF. The DNA of the CDR3 is TGTGCCACCAGCAGAGATTATTTGGGGGGACAAGAGACCCAGTACTTC.